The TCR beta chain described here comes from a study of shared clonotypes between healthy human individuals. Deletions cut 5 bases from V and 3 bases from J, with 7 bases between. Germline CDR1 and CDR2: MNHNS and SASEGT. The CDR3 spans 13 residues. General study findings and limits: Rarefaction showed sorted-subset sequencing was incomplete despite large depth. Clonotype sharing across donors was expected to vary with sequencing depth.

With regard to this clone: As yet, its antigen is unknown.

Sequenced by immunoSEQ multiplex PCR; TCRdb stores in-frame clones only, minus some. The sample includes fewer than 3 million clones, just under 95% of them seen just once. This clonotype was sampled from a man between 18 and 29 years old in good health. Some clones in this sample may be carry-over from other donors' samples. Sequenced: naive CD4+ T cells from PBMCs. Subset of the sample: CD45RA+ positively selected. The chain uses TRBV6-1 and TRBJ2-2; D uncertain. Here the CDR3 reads CASSLTDTGELFF. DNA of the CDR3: TGTGCCAGCAGTCTTACTGACACCGGGGAGCTGTTTTTT.